The 28 T cell receptor beta chains given below trace back to one sample, sequenced in a study of control samples from healthy donors and cancer patients. Method: immunoSEQ multiplex PCR; TCRdb's copy keeps in-frame clones and lacks some. Of about 120,000 clones in the sample, approximately 87% were seen once. Sequences were obtained from blood. The receptor source for this set is a man younger than 45 in good health.

This rearrangement joins TRBV5-1 to TRBJ1-1; D not certain. The CDR3 consists of 11 residues. Trimming took 0 bases from V and 8 from J, leaving 5 bases between them. CDR1 is SGHRS and CDR2 is YFSETQ in the germline V gene. The CDR3 is CASSLDGEAFF. DNA for the CDR3: TGCGCCAGCAGCTTGGACGGGGAAGCTTTCTTT.

The genes are TRBV4-1 and TRBJ1-1; D not certain. The V gene lost 1 base and the J gene lost 6 bases, with 12 bases spanning the gap. The length of the CDR3 is 14 residues. Germline CDR1 and CDR2: MGHRA and YSYEKL. The CDR3 DNA follows: TGCGCCAGCAGCCAAGCGCCCGGGAGCGCTGAAGCTTTCTTT. Residues: CASSQAPGSAEAFF.

The gene calls are TRBV4-1 and TRBJ1-2; possible D gene TRBD1, 5 bases. Looked up from germline, CDR1 is MGHRA and CDR2 is YSYEKL. V lost 0 bases and J lost 0, with 11 bases in between. This CDR3 region has 16 residues. The CDR3: CASSQDLDSSNYGYTF. The CDR3 DNA reads as TGCGCCAGCAGCCAAGATCTAGACAGCTCTAACTATGGCTACACCTTC.

The gene calls are TRBV19 and TRBJ1-1, with 7 bases aligning to TRBD1. The CDR3 totals 17 residues. Germline assignment: CDR1 LNHDA and CDR2 SQIVND (reference sequence). The junction had 18 bases not matched to a gene; V was cut back by 5 bases and J by 6 bases. Written as DNA, the CDR3 is TGTGCCAGTAGTGTCAAGGGATTGGCAGGGGGTAACGCTGAAGCTTTCTTT. Its protein is CASSVKGLAGGNAEAFF.

This chain links TRBV6-5 with TRBJ2-7; no reliable D call. V lost 0 bases, J lost 3 bases, and 9 bases lay in between. There are 14 residues in the CDR3. The germline V gene has CDR1 MNHEY and CDR2 SVGAGI. This CDR3 is CASSYSGSGYEQYV. In nucleotides, the CDR3 is TGTGCCAGCAGTTACTCCGGATCGGGCTACGAGCAGTACGTC.

The chain employs TRBV27 and TRBJ2-7; D is perhaps TRBD2 (5 bases). V gave up 5 bases and J gave up 1 base, with 15 bases separating them. The CDR3 loop spans 15 amino acids. The germline gives CDR1 MNHEY, CDR2 SMNVEV (reference sequence). The CDR3 sequence: CASSLSIGISYEQYF. The CDR3 DNA reads TGTGCCAGCAGTCTCTCGATCGGGATTTCCTACGAGCAGTACTTC.

The V and J genes are TRBV10-3 and TRBJ1-2; 7 bases agree with TRBD1. The CDR3 runs 13 residues. CDR1 is ENHRY, CDR2 SYGVKD, per germline. The V and J ends lost 7 bases and 6 bases, in that order; junction bases with no gene match: 8. CDR3 DNA: TGTGCCATCACCCGACAGGGAAACCATGGCTACACCTTC. Amino acids: CAITRQGNHGYTF.

This sequence joins TRBV30 and TRBJ1-5; D not certain. The CDR3 spans 13 residues. Germline CDR1 GTSNPN, CDR2 SVGIG (reference sequence). Trimming removed 1 base from V and 5 bases from J, with 9 bases in between. This CDR3 is CAWSGTRHQPQHF. CDR3 DNA sequence: TGTGCCTGGAGTGGAACGAGGCATCAGCCCCAGCATTTT.

The chain carries TRBV7-7 and TRBJ2-5; TRBD1 or TRBD2 may be the D gene (5 bases each). The V end was cut by 4 bases, the J end by 0 bases, with 12 bases between. Germline V gives CDR1 SSHAT, CDR2 FNYEAQ (reference sequence). The CDR3 runs 15 residues. CDR3 coding DNA: TGTGCCAGCAGCTCGGGACGAGCGTACCAAGAGACCCAGTACTTC. Translating gives CASSSGRAYQETQYF.

Only one count was recorded for this clone. The rearrangement joins TRBV12-5 to TRBJ1-5; TRBD1 matches 7 bases. The CDR3 length is 20 residues. CDR1 and CDR2 (germline): LGHNT, FRNRAP. After removal of 1 base from V and 0 bases from J, the junction contained 15 bases not matched to a gene. CDR3 amino acids: CASGLGPSGTEGYSNQPQHF. The CDR3 region has the DNA TGTGCTAGTGGTTTGGGCCCATCCGGGACAGAGGGTTATAGCAATCAGCCCCAGCATTTT.

V gene TRBV2 combines with J gene TRBJ2-1, with D maybe TRBD2 (6 bases). Deletions cut 7 bases from V and 8 bases from J, with 9 bases between. The V gene's germline CDR1 is SNHLY and CDR2 FYNNEI. This CDR3 region has 11 residues. CDR3 loop: CASKRGDEQFF. CDR3 DNA: TGTGCCAGCAAACGCGGGGATGAGCAGTTCTTC. Variable domain in full (rest from reference TRBV2 and TRBJ2-1): EPEVTQTPSHQVTQMGQEVILRCVPISNHLYFYWYRQILGQKVEFLVSFYNNEISEKSEIFDDQFSVERPDGSNFTLKIRSTKLEDSAMYFCASKRGDEQFFGPGTRLTVL.

This chain joins TRBV19 and TRBJ2-5; weak D call: TRBD2 (7 bases). In germline, CDR1 is LNHDA, CDR2 SQIVND (reference sequence). V gave up 2 bases and J gave up 1 base, with 29 bases separating them. The CDR3 sequence is 21 residues long. The CDR3 bases are TGTGCCAGTAGTATACCGCCCCTAGGGGGGGCAGGCAGGAGAATCCAAGAGACCCAGTACTTC. Protein: CASSIPPLGGAGRRIQETQYF.

The gene calls are TRBV7-2 and TRBJ2-1, with D possibly matching TRBD1 (6 bases). Germline V gene sequence: CDR1 SGHTA, CDR2 FQGNSA. The ends were cut back, 0 bases at V and 5 bases at J, with 20 bases in the middle. The CDR3 runs 18 residues. The CDR3 DNA is TGTGCCAGCAGCTTAGCGGCGACAGGCAGGTCGATTAACAATGAGCAGTTCTTC. Amino acid sequence: CASSLAATGRSINNEQFF.

This clone was observed a single time. V gene TRBV7-2 combines with J gene TRBJ2-5; no firm D call. This CDR3 is 15 amino acids long. Trimming took 3 bases from V and 1 from J, leaving 12 bases between them. Germline CDR1 reads SGHTA; CDR2 reads FQGNSA. Written as DNA, the CDR3 is TGTGCCAGCAGCTTCTCGCAGGTTATCCAAGAGACCCAGTACTTC. Encoded protein: CASSFSQVIQETQYF. Full variable domain (rest looked up from reference TRBV7-2 and TRBJ2-5): GAGVSQSPSNKVTEKGKDVELRCDPISGHTALYWYRQSLGQGLEFLIYFQGNSAPDKSGLPSDRFSAERTGGSVSTLTIQRTQQEDSAVYLCASSFSQVIQETQYFGPGTRLLVL.

The chain employs TRBV29-1 and TRBJ2-7, with D unresolved. V was shortened by 4 bases and J by 3 bases, with 16 bases between the two germline ends. This CDR3 spans 14 amino acids. In germline, CDR1 is SQVTM, CDR2 ANQGSEA. The CDR3 spells CSVVAGLGNYEQYF. The CDR3 nucleotides read TGCAGCGTTGTAGCTGGGTTGGGCAACTACGAGCAGTACTTC.

This clone was observed once. This chain connects TRBV18 to TRBJ1-1; 9 nucleotides align to TRBD1. The CDR3 length is 15 residues. J gave up 1 base and V 1 base, and 1 base lay outside the gene matches. Germline V gene data show CDR1 as KGHSH and CDR2 as LQKENI. The CDR3 protein is CASSPRQGGNTEAFF. For the CDR3, the DNA is TGTGCCAGCTCACCACGACAGGGGGGGAACACTGAAGCTTTCTTT.

In the case of this clone: This sample includes further DNA sequences coding for the same CDR3. The chain combines TRBV29-1 with TRBJ2-1; D not certain. With 6 bases removed from V and 10 bases from J, the gap between germline ends came to 19 bases. The V gene's germline CDR1 is SQVTM and CDR2 ANQGSEA. This CDR3 is 13 amino acids long. CDR3 sequence: CSVARILTREQFF. The CDR3 DNA reads TGCAGCGTCGCCCGCATCTTAACACGAGAGCAGTTCTTC.

The rearrangement joins TRBV5-5 to TRBJ1-1; possibly TRBD1 for D (5 bases). Trimming took 6 bases from V and 0 from J, leaving 9 bases between them. Germline lookup yields CDR1 SGHKS and CDR2 YYEKEE (reference sequence). The CDR3 totals 13 residues. CDR3 in DNA: TGTGCCAGCACAGGGTCGGTGAACACTGAAGCTTTCTTT. Its protein product is CASTGSVNTEAFF.

This sequence joins TRBV2 and TRBJ1-3, with a possible D match to TRBD1 (6 bases). This CDR3 has 17 amino acids. Between the trimmed V and J ends, which lost 4 bases and 0 bases, there was a span of 16 bases. Germline V gene data show CDR1 as SNHLY and CDR2 as FYNNEI. Here the CDR3 reads CASSGNPQGSSGNTIYF. The CDR3 DNA reads as TGTGCCAGCAGTGGGAACCCCCAGGGGAGCTCTGGAAACACCATATATTTT.

This chain uses TRBV5-1 with TRBJ2-1, with 15 bases aligning to TRBD2. The CDR3 length is 16 residues. Trimming took 3 bases from V and 7 from J; bases not matched to a gene: 5. Germline values: CDR1 SGHRS, CDR2 YFSETQ. The CDR3 DNA follows: TGCGCCAGCAGCTGGGGACTAGCGGGGGGAACGAATGAGCAGTTCTTC. As protein: CASSWGLAGGTNEQFF. Full variable domain (missing parts from reference TRBV5-1 and TRBJ2-1): KAGVTQTPRYLIKTRGQQVTLSCSPISGHRSVSWYQQTPGQGLQFLFEYFSETQRNKGNFPGRFSGRQFSNSRSEMNVSTLELGDSALYLCASSWGLAGGTNEQFFGPGTRLTVL.

J is TRBJ2-7 and V is TRBV25-1; D uncertain. The CDR3 consists of 12 residues. Trimming took 3 bases from V and 1 from J, leaving 4 bases between them. Germline V CDR1 and CDR2: MGHDK, SYGVNS. The DNA for the CDR3 is TGTGCCAGCAGTGATCGATCCTACGAGCAGTACTTC. It translates to CASSDRSYEQYF.

The V call is TRBV9, the J call TRBJ2-2; D not certain. This CDR3 is 15 amino acids long. Germline values: CDR1 SGDLS, CDR2 YYNGEE. With 0 bases removed from V and 4 bases from J, the gap between germline ends came to 10 bases. CDR3 residues: CASSVGVQSTGELFF. The CDR3 coding sequence is TGTGCCAGCAGCGTAGGGGTGCAGAGCACCGGGGAGCTGTTTTTT.

A single count supports this clone. V usage is TRBV19 and J usage is TRBJ1-4, with TRBD1 as a possible D gene (5 bases). Germline V gene sequence: CDR1 LNHDA, CDR2 SQIVND (reference sequence). This CDR3 has 15 amino acids. V was shortened by 10 bases and J by 0 bases, with 15 bases between the two germline ends. The CDR3, as DNA: TGTGCCACCCGCCGGGGGGGTTCAACTAATGAAAAACTGTTTTTT. Translation gives CATRRGGSTNEKLFF. Together with reference TRBV19 and TRBJ1-4, the CDR3 gives the full variable domain: DGGITQSPKYLFRKEGQNVTLSCEQNLNHDAMYWYRQDPGQGLRLIYYSQIVNDFQKGDIAEGYSVSREKKESFPLTVTSAQKNPTAFYLCATRRGGSTNEKLFFGSGTQLSVL.

The rearrangement links TRBV9 to TRBJ1-5; D is ambiguous. This CDR3 comprises 15 residues. Trimming removed 0 bases at V and 0 bases at J, with 7 bases between. Germline CDR1 SGDLS, CDR2 YYNGEE. In nucleotides, the CDR3 is TGTGCCAGCAGCGTAGGACCCAGTAGCAATCAGCCCCAGCATTTT. Translated: CASSVGPSSNQPQHF.

The chain has TRBV27 and TRBJ1-1, with D perhaps matching TRBD1 (5 bases). The CDR3 length is 14 residues. CDR1 MNHEY and CDR2 SMNVEV come from the germline V gene (reference sequence). The V end lost 6 bases, the J end lost 0 bases, and 11 bases lay between the germline ends. CDR3 in DNA: TGTGCCAGCAGCCCAGGGTGGGTGAACACTGAAGCTTTCTTT. Translation gives CASSPGWVNTEAFF.

The sample holds one count of this clone. This chain links TRBV5-8 with TRBJ1-3, with 7 bases aligning to TRBD1. The CDR3 runs to 18 residues. Germline CDR1 reads SGHTS; CDR2 reads YDEGEE. The J segment lost 0 bases and the V segment lost 4 bases, leaving 13 bases of the junction unmatched. CDR3 region: CASSRTDRREFSGNTIYF. For the CDR3, the DNA is TGTGCCAGCAGCCGAACGGACAGGCGGGAATTCTCTGGAAACACCATATATTTT.

The chain has TRBV6-5 and TRBJ1-1, with D perhaps TRBD1 (5 bases). Germline lookup yields CDR1 MNHEY and CDR2 SVGAGI. Trimming removed 6 bases at V and 3 bases at J, with 11 bases between. This CDR3 contains 13 residues. Here the CDR3 DNA reads TGTGCCAGCAGGTGGTTAGGGGACACTGAAGCTTTCTTT. The encoded protein is CASRWLGDTEAFF.

This chain uses TRBV5-1 with TRBJ2-3, with 8 bases matching TRBD1. Trimming took 3 bases from V and 1 from J; bases not matched to a gene: 4. Germline V gives CDR1 SGHRS, CDR2 YFSETQ. CDR3 length: 15 amino acids. DNA of the CDR3: TGCGCCAGCAGCTGGACAGGGTTGGGCACAGATACGCAGTATTTT. The encoded protein is CASSWTGLGTDTQYF.